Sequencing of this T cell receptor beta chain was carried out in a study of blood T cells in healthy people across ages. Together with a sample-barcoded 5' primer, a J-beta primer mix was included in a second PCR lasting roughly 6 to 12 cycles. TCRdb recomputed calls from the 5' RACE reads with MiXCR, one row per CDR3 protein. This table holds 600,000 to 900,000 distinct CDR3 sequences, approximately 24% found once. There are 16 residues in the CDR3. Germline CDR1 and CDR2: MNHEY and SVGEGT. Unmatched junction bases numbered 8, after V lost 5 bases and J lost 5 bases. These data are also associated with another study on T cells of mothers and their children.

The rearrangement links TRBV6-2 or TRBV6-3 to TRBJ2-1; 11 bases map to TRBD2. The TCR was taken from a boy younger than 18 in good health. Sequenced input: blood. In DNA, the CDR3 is TGTGCCAGCAGTCGGCCTAGCGGGGGGCTTAACAATGAGCAGTTCTTC. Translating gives CASSRPSGGLNNEQFF.